A few counts support the clone carrying this TCR beta chain. Its antigen is as yet unknown. This entry comes from a study of neurological immune-mediated disorders. Findings and caveats of the study: CDR3 amino acid sequences of expanded clones were not shared across subjects, a result suggesting private repertoires in all groups.

Time point indicated: longitudinal time-point 1 (baseline). Unsorted libraries used 2 million PBMCs kept at -80 degrees C. Via MiXCR, TCRdb re-called the 5' RACE reads, giving one row per CDR3 protein. The sample carries 71,000 or so distinct CDR3 sequences, approximately 13% recorded once. This receptor was identified in a female donor with HTLV-1-associated myelopathy (HAM/TSP). The sample consisted of PBMCs.

CDR3 amino acids: CASSVTAGANSPLHF. In DNA form, the CDR3 reads TGTGCCAGCAGTGTCACGGCAGGGGCTAATTCACCCCTCCACTTT. The V call is TRBV6-1, the J call TRBJ1-6; TRBD1 might be the D (6 bases). Trimming stripped 4 bases from V and 6 bases from J, with 13 bases between. From germline, CDR1 is MNHNS and CDR2 SASEGT. CDR3 length equals 15 residues.